This T cell receptor (beta chain) was captured by sequencing in a study of blood T cell repertoires in COVID-19. At the level of the study: Some COVID-19 samples were acute and others convalescent; all came from the United States, Italy and Spain. T cells, B-cell-depleted T cells, or PBMCs supplied cDNA or gDNA.

CDR1 is MNHEY, CDR2 SVGAGI, per germline. The CDR3 sequence is 13 residues long. V dropped 4 bases and J dropped 9 bases, with 12 bases sitting between them. This clone was found a few times. In the original processing: Estimated nucleated cell counts came from reference gene primer amplification. Here immunoSEQ multiplex PCR was the method, and the copy in TCRdb shows in-frame clones only, minus some. Clone size and the V and J calls come from that table; the DNA yielded D and trimming. The profile shows roughly 140,000 clones, around 78% of them singletons. The sample taken for sequencing was peripheral blood. The rearrangement joins TRBV6-5 to TRBJ2-2; D is undetermined. This TCR came from a woman aged 60-70 years with acute or convalescent COVID-19. The CDR3 sequence: CASSSLDSRELFF. The CDR3 region has the DNA TGTGCCAGCAGTTCACTTGACTCCCGGGAGCTGTTTTTT.